The entry below describes one T cell receptor beta chain. The antigen is not known. This record comes from a study of T cell repertoires in ileal Crohn's disease. TCRB immunosequencing input was about 520 nanograms of biopsy DNA per sample. Only in-frame clones appear in the TCRdb table, and some are missing; sequencing was by immunoSEQ multiplex PCR. The sample consists of about 14,000 clones, around four fifths of them appearing once. CDR1 SGHAT and CDR2 FQNNGV come from the germline V gene. The ends lost 2 bases at V and 5 bases at J; junction bases unmatched: 7. CDR3 size: 17 residues. Eligibility required adulthood, ileal or ileocolonic Crohn's disease and indicated ileocolonic resection. Whole-study results and caveats: Endoscopic recurrence occurred in every patient whose clonality exceeded 26.8%.

The material sequenced was ileal tissue. This clonotype was sampled from an adult with Crohn's disease. The chain employs TRBV11-2 and TRBJ2-2, with 11 positions matching TRBD2. The CDR3 DNA follows: TGTGCCAGCAGCTTAAGCACTAGCGGGAGTTTGACCGGGGAGCTGTTTTTT. Amino acids: CASSLSTSGSLTGELFF.